The 19 T cell receptor beta chains below all came from one sample that was sequenced in a study of blood T cell repertoires in COVID-19. Only in-frame clones appear in the TCRdb table, and some are missing; sequencing was by immunoSEQ multiplex PCR. The profile shows 250,000 to 300,000 clones, around 80% of them singletons. Specimen: PBMCs or T cells enriched from blood (not recorded which). These receptors were taken from a man aged 40-55 years who had been exposed to COVID-19.

The J gene is TRBJ1-2, the V gene TRBV5-1; 9 bases align to TRBD1. Trimming cost V 2 bases and J 4 bases; bases outside gene matches: 9. The CDR3 has 16 amino acids. Germline V gene lookup returns CDR1 SGHRS and CDR2 YFSETQ. This chain's CDR3 is CASSFSAGTGTYGYTF. As DNA, the CDR3 is TGCGCCAGCAGCTTCTCGGCCGGGACAGGGACCTATGGCTACACCTTC. Using reference TRBV5-1 and TRBJ1-2 for the parts outside the CDR3, the full variable domain is KAGVTQTPRYLIKTRGQQVTLSCSPISGHRSVSWYQQTPGQGLQFLFEYFSETQRNKGNFPGRFSGRQFSNSRSEMNVSTLELGDSALYLCASSFSAGTGTYGYTFGSGTRLTVV.

Of note for this clone: The sample contains more than one DNA sequence encoding this CDR3. This chain uses TRBV12-3 or TRBV12-4 with TRBJ1-2; a weak D match, TRBD1 (5 bases). This CDR3 comprises 11 residues. The ends were cut back, 2 bases at V and 8 bases at J, with 6 bases in the middle. The CDR3 DNA reads TGTGCCAGCAGTTTACGGGGGGGCTACACCTTC. As protein: CASSLRGGYTF.

V gene TRBV4-2 combines with J gene TRBJ1-4, with 7 positions matching TRBD1. V lost 5 bases and J lost 3; bases outside the gene matches: 6. Germline CDR1 reads LGHNA; CDR2 reads YNFKEQ. The length of the CDR3 is 15 residues. CDR3: CASSAGGKANEKLFF. The CDR3, as DNA: TGTGCCAGCAGCGCAGGGGGGAAAGCTAATGAAAAACTGTTTTTT.

This clone was recorded a few times. The chain combines TRBV11-2 with TRBJ2-1; TRBD2 is a possible D gene (5 bases). The CDR3 is 13 amino acids. V dropped 0 bases and J dropped 10 bases, with 10 bases sitting between them. Germline CDR1 is SGHAT and CDR2 is FQNNGV. The CDR3 sequence is CASSLEPPGEQFF. The CDR3 bases are TGTGCCAGCAGCTTAGAACCTCCGGGGGAGCAGTTCTTC.

CDR3 nucleotides: TGTGCCTGGAGTGCAGTTAATAGCAATCAGCCCCAGCATTTT. Amino acids: CAWSAVNSNQPQHF. The chain is built from TRBV30 and TRBJ1-5; no clear D gene. This CDR3 contains 14 residues. V lost 1 base, J lost 0 bases, and 7 bases lay in between. The germline V gene encodes CDR1 GTSNPN and CDR2 SVGIG (reference sequence).

This sequence joins TRBV7-2 and TRBJ1-3; weak D call: TRBD1 (6 bases). The CDR3 has 15 residues. Germline lookup yields CDR1 SGHTA and CDR2 FQGNSA. Trimming removed 2 bases at V and 0 bases at J, with 8 bases between. The CDR3 spells CASSLLTGSGNTIYF. In DNA form, the CDR3 reads TGTGCCAGCAGCTTATTGACAGGCTCTGGAAACACCATATATTTT.

V gene TRBV2 combines with J gene TRBJ1-5, with D possibly TRBD1 on 6 matching bases. Trimming stripped 3 bases from V and 5 bases from J, with 35 bases between. The germline V gene has CDR1 SNHLY and CDR2 FYNNEI. The CDR3 runs to 22 residues. The CDR3 DNA sequence: TGTGCCAGCAGTGACCCGATGAGTTGGTGGGGCCAGGGGCCCAAGACAGATCAGCCCCAGCATTTT. Protein: CASSDPMSWWGQGPKTDQPQHF.

The chain combines TRBV9 with TRBJ2-1, with 14 bases matching TRBD2. Trimming at V came to 4 bases and at J to 7 bases, leaving 1 base not matched to a gene. Germline V CDR1 and CDR2: SGDLS, YYNGEE. The CDR3 extends over 14 amino acids. CDR3 bases: TGTGCCAGCAGCCGACTAGCGGGGGGGAATGAGCAGTTCTTC. It is translated as CASSRLAGGNEQFF.

The gene calls are TRBV6-1 and TRBJ1-5, with D unresolved. Germline V gene lookup returns CDR1 MNHNS and CDR2 SASEGT. The ends were cut back, 0 bases at V and 11 bases at J, with 14 bases in the middle. The CDR3 totals 14 residues. The CDR3 loop is CASSEAPSGMAQHF. CDR3 bases: TGTGCCAGCAGTGAAGCGCCCAGCGGTATGGCCCAGCATTTT.

Concerning this clone itself: A junction end diverges from the germline sequence, so it may reflect a read error. V is TRBV2 and J is TRBJ1-2; D is unclear. The CDR3 is 12 residues long. Germline V gives CDR1 SNHLY, CDR2 FYNNEI. The DNA for the CDR3 is TGTGCCAGCAGCGATAATAACTTTGGCTACACCTTC. Amino acid sequence: CASSDNNFGYTF.

The chain carries TRBV10-2 and TRBJ2-7; possible D gene TRBD2, 5 bases. V was shortened by 9 bases and J by 3 bases, with 24 bases between the two germline ends. Germline loops: CDR1 WSHSY, CDR2 SAAADI. The CDR3 sequence is 16 residues long. The DNA for the CDR3 is TGCGCCAGTTCAGAAAGTGAGTGGACTCGAGACTACGAGCAGTACTTC. Its protein is CASSESEWTRDYEQYF.

This clone was recorded once. The rearrangement links TRBV5-1 to TRBJ2-3, with D perhaps matching TRBD2 (5 bases). The CDR3 is made up of 14 amino acids. CDR1 is SGHRS and CDR2 is YFSETQ in the germline V gene. V was clipped by 3 bases and J by 2 bases, with 10 bases between them. CDR3 sequence (DNA): TGCGCCAGCAGCTCTAGCCGATCCACAGATACGCAGTATTTT. Translation: CASSSSRSTDTQYF.

CDR3 region: CASSREGYEQYF. In DNA, the CDR3 is TGTGCCAGCAGCCGGGAGGGGTACGAGCAGTACTTC. The chain couples TRBV5-4 to TRBJ2-7; TRBD2 aligns across 8 bases. With 4 bases clipped from V and 4 bases from J, the junction kept 1 base outside the gene matches. CDR1 is SGHNT, CDR2 YYREEE, per germline (reference sequence). The CDR3 is made up of 12 amino acids.

A single count supports this clone. V gene TRBV27 combines with J gene TRBJ2-2, with D perhaps matching TRBD1 (6 bases). This CDR3 is built from 15 residues. The germline CDR1 and CDR2 sequences are MNHEY and SMNVEV (reference sequence). V was pared by 5 bases and J by 4 bases, with 14 bases between. The CDR3 spells CASSPRGSTTGELFF. As DNA, the CDR3 is TGTGCCAGCAGTCCCAGGGGAAGTACCACCGGGGAGCTGTTTTTT.

The rearrangement links TRBV20-1 to TRBJ2-1, with 7 bases aligning to TRBD2. This CDR3 comprises 11 residues. Germline trimming cut 6 bases from V and 10 bases from J; bases unmatched to any gene: 6. The germline V gene has CDR1 DFQATT and CDR2 SNEGSKA (reference sequence). The CDR3 reads CSARDYREQFF. CDR3 coding DNA: TGCAGTGCGAGGGACTATAGGGAGCAGTTCTTC.

Points on this clone: An end of the junction differs from the germline gene, which may be a read error. The chain links TRBV4-1 to TRBJ2-5; D is perhaps TRBD2 (7 bases). Germline CDR1 and CDR2: MGHRA and YSYEKL. The CDR3 has 17 amino acids. The CDR3 here is CASSQGGGVGSQGTQYF. The DNA for the CDR3 is TGCGCCAGCAGCCAAGGAGGGGGGGTCGGGTCTCAAGGGACCCAGTACTTC.

This chain links TRBV5-1 with TRBJ1-5; no definite D call. The V end was cut by 2 bases, the J end by 6 bases, with 9 bases between. Germline loops: CDR1 SGHRS, CDR2 YFSETQ. The CDR3 covers 13 residues. DNA for the CDR3: TGCGCCAGCAGCTTAGATTCGGGTCAGCCCCAGCATTTT. It codes for CASSLDSGQPQHF.

The V and J genes are TRBV2 and TRBJ1-1, with 9 bases that match TRBD1. The CDR3 is 14 residues long. V trimming: 4 bases; J trimming: 6 bases; junction bases outside the gene matches: 6. Germline V CDR1 and CDR2: SNHLY, FYNNEI. The CDR3 sequence: CASSGGTGSAEAFF. CDR3 DNA sequence: TGTGCCAGCAGTGGGGGGACAGGGTCCGCTGAAGCTTTCTTT.

The chain has TRBV27 and TRBJ2-7; weak D call: TRBD2 (5 bases). The CDR3 sequence is 13 residues long. The V end lost 3 bases, the J end lost 2 bases, and 8 bases lay between the germline ends. Germline values: CDR1 MNHEY, CDR2 SMNVEV (reference sequence). CDR3 bases: TGTGCCAGCAGTTTTCGGGGTACCTACGAGCAGTACTTC. This translates into CASSFRGTYEQYF.